This entry describes one T cell receptor beta chain. Its binding antigen is unknown. The record has no base qualities; no much larger clone is one base away. In the prospective study, participants were roughly 18 to 100 years old, resided in around 25 geographic areas of the United States, and were enrolled through a virtual design. To assign participants to cohorts, the prospective study relied on clinical history that participants themselves reported in a screening survey and a study questionnaire. ImmuneRACE Cohort 3 recovered participants were defined by two consecutive negative NP/OP PCR tests, healthcare professional clearance, or symptom resolution. Mobile phlebotomists in the prospective study collected whole blood, serum and a nasopharyngeal or oropharyngeal swab from every participant. Over a roughly 2-month period, participants in the prospective study had the option of providing additional blood draws and questionnaires. Blood samples from the prospective study were shipped frozen or at room temperature prior to DNA extraction.

The data were taken from a study of blood T cell repertoires in COVID-19 (dated by TCRdb to the early 2020s). Study-wide context: Samples from collaborators originated in the United States, Italy and Spain and spanned both the acute and convalescent phases of COVID-19. The material from the prospective study consisted of cDNA or gDNA derived from T cells, B-cell-depleted T cells, or PBMCs. Deeply sampled blood TCRbeta repertoires from subjects exposed to, actively infected with, or recovered from COVID-19 were included in the dataset. A freely available public database, intended as a resource for researchers studying the immune response to SARS-CoV-2, is where the repertoires were released. Samples came from the ongoing ImmuneRACE study (first 160 participants) plus 1,254 subjects from 6 global collaborators. A de-identified subject ID, COVID-19 status, age in years and sex were almost always included in the sample metadata. HLA class I and class II types, where available, came from metadata supplied by the sample provider rather than from assay-based typing. Results and caveats for the whole study, not just this receptor: Clinical and demographic metadata were provided uncurated, with the amount varying by source and participant.

The junction shows trimming of 5 bases on V and 2 bases on J, plus 21 bases between the germline ends. CDR1 and CDR2 are drawn from the germline V gene (reference sequence): LNHDA, SQIVND. Including cysteine and phenylalanine, the CDR3 has 17 amino acids. Solely the CDR3 DNA is kept, with 51 bases framed from the first base. TCRbeta CDR3 regions were amplified from genomic DNA using the immunoSEQ Assay, a bias-controlled multiplex PCR. The study's processing was this. The number of nucleated cells in each sample was estimated from the amplification of reference gene primers within the assay. To quantify the absolute abundance of each unique TCRbeta CDR3 rearrangement, sequence reads were collapsed and filtered. Productive Simpson clonality was computed per sample as the square root of Simpson's diversity index over productive rearrangements. TCRdb retrieved this table from immuneACCESS and kept in-frame rearrangements only. Not all clones are present; in checked studies, unresolved V genes account for under half, and no reason is known for the remainder. V, J and clone size were drawn from that table, and D and trimming were deduced from the DNA. The table for this sample lists roughly 350,000 clones; approximately 92% of them were counted only once. Of the sample, 15% to 20% falls within the top ten clones.

The chain links TRBV19 with TRBJ1-1, with TRBD1 tentatively as D gene (5 bases match). Sequenced: PBMCs or T cells enriched from blood (not recorded which). This sequence was found in a woman aged 30 to 39 who had recovered from COVID-19. The CDR3 amino acid sequence is: CASSRQGLSLRNTEAFF. The DNA sequence is as follows: TGTGCCAGTAGTCGTCAGGGACTGAGTCTTCGCAACACTGAAGCTTTCTTT. The full variable domain, with segments outside the CDR3 supplied by the reference TRBV19 and TRBJ1-1 proteins, appears as DGGITQSPKYLFRKEGQNVTLSCEQNLNHDAMYWYRQDPGQGLRLIYYSQIVNDFQKGDIAEGYSVSREKKESFPLTVTSAQKNPTAFYLCASSRQGLSLRNTEAFFGQGTRLTVV.